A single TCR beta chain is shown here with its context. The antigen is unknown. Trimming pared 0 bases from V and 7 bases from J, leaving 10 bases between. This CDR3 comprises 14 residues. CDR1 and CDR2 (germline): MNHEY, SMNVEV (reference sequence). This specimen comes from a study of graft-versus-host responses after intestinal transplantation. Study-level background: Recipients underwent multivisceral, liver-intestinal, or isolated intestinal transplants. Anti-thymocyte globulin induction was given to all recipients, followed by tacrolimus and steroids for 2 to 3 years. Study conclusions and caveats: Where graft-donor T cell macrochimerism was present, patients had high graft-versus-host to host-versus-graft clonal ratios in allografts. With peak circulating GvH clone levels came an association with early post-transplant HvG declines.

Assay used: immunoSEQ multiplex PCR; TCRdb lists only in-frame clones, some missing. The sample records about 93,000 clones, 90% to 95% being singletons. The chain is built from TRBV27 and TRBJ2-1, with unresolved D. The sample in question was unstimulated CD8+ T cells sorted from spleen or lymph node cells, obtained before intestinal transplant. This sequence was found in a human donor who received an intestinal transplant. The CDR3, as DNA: TGTGCCAGCAGTTTATCGAAGAGCGCGAATGAGCAGTTCTTC. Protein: CASSLSKSANEQFF.